This passage covers 14 T cell receptor beta chains from one sample sequenced in a study of vaccination effects on CD4 cells after COVID-19. This table comes from immunoSEQ multiplex PCR, and its TCRdb copy is limited to in-frame clones, with some not included. Altogether roughly 48,000 clones are present, around 63% being singletons, with the ten largest covering 5% to 6.5%. These receptors' targets are unknown. Culture proceeded for approximately nine days, and CD4+ T cells were then isolated. The specimen was CD4+ T cells from PBMCs cultured without peptide, collected before COVID-19 vaccination. All receptors come from a human donor who received a COVID-19 vaccine.

The table lists this clone with a few counts. CDR3 protein: CASSLYGLDTGELFF. The CDR3 DNA is TGTGCCAGCAGCTTATACGGGTTGGACACCGGGGAGCTGTTTTTT. The V gene is TRBV7-3, the J gene TRBJ2-2; D not resolved. CDR3 length equals 15 residues. The V end was cut by 2 bases, the J end by 3 bases, with 10 bases between. The germline gives CDR1 SGHTA, CDR2 FQGTGA.

The rearrangement links TRBV3-1 (or the pseudogene TRBV3-2) to TRBJ1-1; no reliable D call. This CDR3 is built from 13 residues. The germline gives CDR1 LGHDT, CDR2 YNNKEL (reference sequence). Deletions cut 1 base from V and 8 bases from J, with 11 bases between. The CDR3 region is CASSQGFGSEAFF. The CDR3 DNA reads as TGTGCCAGCAGCCAAGGGTTCGGCAGCGAAGCTTTCTTT.

This rearrangement joins TRBV5-6 to TRBJ2-1; possibly TRBD2 for D (8 bases). The V and J ends lost 3 bases and 4 bases respectively, with 17 bases between them. Germline CDR1 and CDR2: SGHDT and YYEEEE. The CDR3 is 16 amino acids. This chain's CDR3 is CASSSGGGSLYNEQFF. CDR3 DNA sequence: TGTGCCAGCAGCTCGGGAGGGGGCTCCCTTTACAATGAGCAGTTCTTC.

The chain links TRBV10-3 to TRBJ1-1; D ambiguous. This CDR3 has 13 residues. In germline, CDR1 is ENHRY, CDR2 SYGVKD. Trimming took 11 bases from V and 0 from J, leaving 13 bases between them. The chain's CDR3 is CALARTLNTEAFF. In DNA, the CDR3 is TGTGCCCTCGCGAGGACTCTGAACACTGAAGCTTTCTTT.

This clone was detected a few times. A read error may produce the germline difference seen at one junction end. J is TRBJ2-7 and V is TRBV7-2; tentatively, D is TRBD2 (5 bases). CDR3 length: 14 residues. CDR1 and CDR2 from the germline V gene are SGHTA and FQGNSA. CDR3 sequence reads: CASSSGMVSSEQYF. As DNA, the CDR3 is TGTGCCAGCAGCTCGGGGATGGTGTCCTCCGAGCAGTACTTC.

The V gene is TRBV7-2, the J gene TRBJ1-3; TRBD1 matches at 8 bases. Germline V gene sequence: CDR1 SGHTA, CDR2 FQGNSA. This CDR3 is built from 16 residues. V lost 4 bases to trimming and J lost 0 bases; unmatched junction nucleotides: 5. The CDR3 bases are TGTGCCAGCAGCTCAACAGGGGGGTACTCTGGAAACACCATATATTTT. It is translated as CASSSTGGYSGNTIYF.

V gene TRBV19 combines with J gene TRBJ2-6; D may be TRBD1 (7 bases). CDR3 length: 19 residues. Germline V gene sequence: CDR1 LNHDA, CDR2 SQIVND (reference sequence). The V and J ends lost 0 bases and 0 bases respectively, with 15 bases between them. The CDR3 is CASSIELTGRFSGANVLTF. CDR3 nucleotides: TGTGCCAGTAGTATAGAGTTGACAGGGAGGTTCTCTGGGGCCAACGTCCTGACTTTC.

The chain carries TRBV10-3 and TRBJ2-1, with D possibly matching TRBD1 (8 bases). The CDR3 is 15 amino acids. Germline V gene lookup returns CDR1 ENHRY and CDR2 SYGVKD. With 8 bases removed from V and 4 bases from J, the gap between germline ends came to 18 bases. CDR3 loop: CAIAGDRGSYNEQFF. The CDR3 nucleotides read TGTGCCATCGCGGGAGACAGGGGATCTTACAATGAGCAGTTCTTC.

This clone was observed once. This chain joins TRBV24-1 and TRBJ2-5, with a tentative D call TRBD2 (5 bases). The germline CDR1 and CDR2 sequences are KGHDR and SFDVKD. The CDR3 extends over 12 amino acids. The V and J ends lost 6 bases and 2 bases respectively, with 6 bases between them. The DNA of the CDR3 is TGTGCCACCAGTAGCGGACAAGAGACCCAGTACTTC. Translation: CATSSGQETQYF.

The chain has TRBV24-1 and TRBJ2-2; possibly TRBD1 for D (5 bases). V was clipped by 2 bases and J by 4 bases, with 19 bases between them. CDR3 size: 18 residues. Looked up from germline, CDR1 is KGHDR and CDR2 is SFDVKD. The CDR3 nucleotides are TGTGCCACCAGTGATTCGTACGCCAGGGATAGGGGCACCGGGGAGCTGTTTTTT. Its translation: CATSDSYARDRGTGELFF.

A note on this clone: The sample carries other DNA sequences with the same CDR3. V gene TRBV19 combines with J gene TRBJ1-5; a weak D match, TRBD1 (6 bases). V dropped 3 bases and J dropped 1 base, with 7 bases sitting between them. Germline loops: CDR1 LNHDA, CDR2 SQIVND (reference sequence). CDR3 size: 14 residues. The CDR3 here is CASSITGSNQPQHF. The CDR3 DNA reads TGTGCCAGTAGTATCACAGGGAGCAATCAGCCCCAGCATTTT. Full variable domain (missing parts from reference TRBV19 and TRBJ1-5): DGGITQSPKYLFRKEGQNVTLSCEQNLNHDAMYWYRQDPGQGLRLIYYSQIVNDFQKGDIAEGYSVSREKKESFPLTVTSAQKNPTAFYLCASSITGSNQPQHFGDGTRLSIL.

The rearrangement joins TRBV2 to TRBJ1-2; D unresolved. CDR1 and CDR2 from the germline V gene are SNHLY and FYNNEI. This CDR3 is built from 17 residues. V was trimmed by 4 bases and J by 4 bases, leaving 22 bases between them. For the CDR3, the DNA is TGTGCCAGCAGTGTGAGAGTGTCGGAAGGAGAATCCTATGGCTACACCTTC. Translation gives CASSVRVSEGESYGYTF.

The chain uses TRBV18 and TRBJ1-3; possible D gene TRBD1, 6 bases. CDR3 length equals 16 residues. Looked up from germline, CDR1 is KGHSH and CDR2 is LQKENI. V lost 3 bases, J lost 0 bases, and 12 bases lay in between. This CDR3 is CASSPVDSHSGNTIYF. Here the CDR3 DNA reads TGTGCCAGCTCACCCGTGGACAGTCACTCTGGAAACACCATATATTTT. The whole variable domain, remainder taken from reference TRBV18 and TRBJ1-3, is NAGVMQNPRHLVRRRGQEARLRCSPMKGHSHVYWYRQLPEEGLKFMVYLQKENIIDESGMPKERFSAEFPKEGPSILRIQQVVRGDSAAYFCASSPVDSHSGNTIYFGEGSWLTVV.

This clone was seen a few times. The chain employs TRBV19 and TRBJ2-3; no clear D gene. This CDR3 contains 13 residues. V was cut by 0 bases and J by 6 bases, with 7 bases left in between. Germline CDR1 reads LNHDA; CDR2 reads SQIVND (reference sequence). The CDR3 DNA follows: TGTGCCAGTAGTATAGATAAATGGGATACGCAGTATTTT. It is translated as CASSIDKWDTQYF.